Listed below are T cell receptor beta chains from one sample, sequenced in a study of T cell repertoires in cytomegalovirus infection. TCRdb fed the reads into MiXCR, producing one record per CDR3 protein. The sample lists hundreds of thousands of distinct CDR3 sequences, approximately 32% seen once, with 13% in the top ten. No antigens are known for them. The input for sequencing was cultured CD8+ T cells from PBMCs, taken from culture after CMV antigen stimulation. The origin of the receptors is a human donor in good health (CMV status not recorded). Some clones in this sample may be carry-over from other donors' samples. Both conserved end residues are part of each CDR3. The D gene is left open where the match is weak. Some rows mark clone size as missing; the rest say once, few, many or name a class of expanded clone.

J gene	V gene	clone size	CDR3 length	D gene	CDR3 protein	CDR3 DNA
TRBJ2-1	TRBV9	-	17	TRBD2	CASSVGFLAGGYNEQFF	TGTGCCAGCAGCGTAGGTTTTCTAGCGGGGGGCTACAATGAGCAGTTCTTC
TRBJ1-4	TRBV7-9	few	12	-	CASSLGGQELFF	TGTGCCAGCAGCTTAGGAGGCCAAGAACTGTTTTTT
TRBJ1-1	TRBV28	-	13	-	CASHNRLNTEAFF	TGTGCCAGCCACAACAGACTGAACACTGAAGCTTTCTTT
TRBJ1-2	TRBV19	-	14	-	CASSIYAGNYGYTF	TGTGCCAGTAGTATATATGCAGGGAACTATGGCTACACCTTC
TRBJ2-1	TRBV7-3	many	15	TRBD1	CASSYGQGAYNEQFF	TGTGCCAGCAGCTACGGACAGGGTGCCTACAATGAGCAGTTCTTC
TRBJ1-1	TRBV7-6	-	15	TRBD1	CASSSPGTADTETFF	TGTGCCAGCAGCTCCCCCGGGACAGCCGACACTGAAACTTTCTTT
TRBJ2-7	TRBV10-3	few	14	TRBD1	CAISERTGTYEQYF	TGTGCCATCAGTGAGAGGACAGGGACCTACGAGCAGTACTTC
TRBJ1-2	TRBV6-5	-	15	-	CASSPITGPNYGYTF	TGTGCCAGCAGTCCGATCACAGGGCCTAACTATGGCTACACCTTC
TRBJ1-4	TRBV12-3/TRBV12-4	many	14	-	CASSLKSTNEKLFF	TGTGCCAGCAGTCTTAAGTCCACTAATGAAAAACTGTTTTTT
TRBJ1-6	TRBV15	-	15	-	CATSREEGAYTALHF	TGTGCCACCAGCAGAGAGGAAGGAGCCTACACGGCCCTCCACTTT
TRBJ1-5	TRBV2	few	14	-	CASVGRGRDQPQHF	TGTGCCAGCGTCGGTCGGGGCAGAGATCAGCCCCAGCATTTT
TRBJ2-7	TRBV10-2	-	14	-	CASSDRRGGYEQYF	TGCGCCAGCAGTGATCGAAGGGGGGGCTACGAGCAGTACTTC
TRBJ2-1	TRBV24-1	-	13	-	CATSVGGWNEQFF	TGTGCCACCAGCGTCGGGGGATGGAATGAGCAGTTCTTC
TRBJ2-1	TRBV19	-	16	-	CASSIGYRFDSDEQFF	TGTGCCAGTAGTATAGGGTACCGCTTCGATTCGGATGAGCAGTTCTTC
TRBJ2-1	TRBV6-1	few	15	TRBD1	CASSQGQGAINEQFF	TGTGCCAGCAGCCAGGGACAGGGGGCTATAAATGAGCAGTTCTTC